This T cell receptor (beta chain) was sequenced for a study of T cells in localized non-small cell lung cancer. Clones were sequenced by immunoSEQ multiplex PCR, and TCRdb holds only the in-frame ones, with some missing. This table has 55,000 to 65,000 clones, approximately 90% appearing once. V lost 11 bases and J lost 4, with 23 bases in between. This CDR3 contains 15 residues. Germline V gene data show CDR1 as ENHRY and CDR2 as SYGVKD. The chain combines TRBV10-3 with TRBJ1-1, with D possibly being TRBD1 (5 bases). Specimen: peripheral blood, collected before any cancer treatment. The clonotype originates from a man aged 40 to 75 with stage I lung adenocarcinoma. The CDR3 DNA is TGTGCCGTTAACGGCGGGGGTGCGTTGGGCACTGAAGCTTTCTTT. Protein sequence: CAVNGGGALGTEAFF.